Listed here are 29 T cell receptor beta chains from one sample, sequenced in a study of CD8 T cells in ankylosing spondylitis. Study conclusions and caveats: Several highly homologous variants formed a TCR beta motif that appeared characteristic of ankylosing spondylitis blood.

TCRdb used MiXCR to reprocess the 5' RACE reads, holding one entry per CDR3 protein. Of 670,000 or so distinct CDR3 sequences in the sample, under 20% were seen once. Their recognized antigens are unknown. The sequencing sample was made of blood, either unsorted or a sorted T cell fraction (not recorded which). These receptors were obtained from a male donor with ankylosing spondylitis.

Points on this clonotype: Since a much larger clone is just one base distant, this may be a read error. This rearrangement joins TRBV3-1 to TRBJ1-1, with D unresolved. The CDR3 has 13 residues. The germline V and J ends were trimmed by 1 base and 3 bases, with 6 bases remaining between them. Germline CDR1 LGHDT, CDR2 YNNKEL (reference sequence). The CDR3 nucleotides read TGTGCCAGCAGCCAAGGGGCCTACACTGAAGCTTTCTTT. This encodes CASSQGAYTEAFF.

This clonotype appeared a few times. The V gene is TRBV27, the J gene TRBJ1-4; 8 nucleotides line up with TRBD1. The CDR3 runs to 13 residues. Germline CDR1 MNHEY, CDR2 SMNVEV (reference sequence). V lost 6 bases to trimming and J lost 10 bases; unmatched junction nucleotides: 7. The CDR3 DNA is TGTGCCAGCAGCCTAATCGGACAGGGAAAACTGTTTTTT. This codes for CASSLIGQGKLFF.

J is TRBJ2-1 and V is TRBV7-2, with unresolved D. The CDR3 contains 13 residues. Trimming left V 2 bases short and J 0 bases short, with 2 bases between. CDR1 and CDR2 from the germline V gene are SGHTA and FQGNSA. The CDR3 loop is CASSLHSYNEQFF. CDR3 coding DNA: TGTGCCAGCAGCTTACACTCCTACAATGAGCAGTTCTTC.

The chain has TRBV18 and TRBJ1-6; 7 nucleotides agree with TRBD1. The V segment lost 8 bases and the J segment 9 bases; nucleotides outside the gene matches: 10. The germline CDR1 and CDR2 sequences are KGHSH and LQKENI. This CDR3 comprises 14 residues. CDR3 amino acids: CASTLGQDGSPLHF. In DNA form, the CDR3 reads TGTGCCAGCACGCTCGGACAGGATGGTTCACCCCTCCACTTT.

This clonotype has just a few counts. J is TRBJ1-1 and V is TRBV7-9; D remains unclear. The V and J ends lost 5 bases and 3 bases respectively, with 10 bases between them. The CDR3 loop spans 13 amino acids. CDR1 and CDR2 (germline): SEHNR, FQNEAQ (reference sequence). CDR3 in DNA: TGTGCCAGCAGCGCGGACTGGGACACTGAAGCTTTCTTT. Protein: CASSADWDTEAFF.

This clonotype has at least ten counts. This chain links TRBV9 with TRBJ2-3; 13 bases are a match to TRBD2. Trimming at V came to 0 bases and at J to 4 bases, leaving 5 bases not matched to a gene. There are 17 residues in the CDR3. Germline assignment: CDR1 SGDLS and CDR2 YYNGEE. The DNA of the CDR3 is TGTGCCAGCAGCGTAGGGACTAGCGGGAGCAGCGCAGATACGCAGTATTTT. This codes for CASSVGTSGSSADTQYF.

This clonotype came up a few times. The rearrangement uses TRBV20-1 and TRBJ2-2; 9 bases map to TRBD1. The CDR3 has 16 amino acids. Germline V gene data show CDR1 as DFQATT and CDR2 as SNEGSKA (reference sequence). The trim removed 3 bases at V and 3 bases at J, leaving 8 bases unmatched. CDR3 residues: CSASPGQGLYTGELFF. The CDR3 coding sequence is TGCAGTGCTAGCCCGGGACAGGGACTCTACACCGGGGAGCTGTTTTTT.

This clonotype was seen a few times. This sequence joins TRBV10-3 and TRBJ1-1, with D possibly being TRBD1 (5 bases). Germline CDR1 and CDR2: ENHRY and SYGVKD. Trimming cost V 5 bases and J 0 bases, with 16 bases left between them. The CDR3 covers 16 residues. CDR3 sequence (DNA): TGTGCCATCAGTAAATCGGGGACGGGATTGAACACTGAAGCTTTCTTT. Its protein product is CAISKSGTGLNTEAFF.

The J gene is TRBJ1-1, the V gene TRBV29-1, with 9 positions matching TRBD1. This CDR3 spans 16 amino acids. The trim removed 2 bases at V and 1 base at J, leaving 8 bases unmatched. CDR1 is SQVTM, CDR2 ANQGSEA, per germline. Written as DNA, the CDR3 is TGCAGCGTTGAATCCCCACAGGGGGCGGGGAACACTGAAGCTTTCTTT. It codes for CSVESPQGAGNTEAFF.

V and J are TRBV29-1 and TRBJ2-1; 11 nucleotides line up with TRBD2. Germline lookup yields CDR1 SQVTM and CDR2 ANQGSEA. There are 17 residues in the CDR3. With 4 bases clipped from V and 4 bases from J, the junction kept 12 bases outside the gene matches. The CDR3 sequence is CSVVVKSTSGVYNEQFF. CDR3 nucleotides: TGCAGCGTTGTCGTTAAATCGACTAGCGGGGTATACAATGAGCAGTTCTTC.

The gene calls are TRBV12-3 or TRBV12-4 and TRBJ2-5, with D perhaps TRBD1 (7 bases). Trimming removed 3 bases from V and 5 bases from J, with 13 bases in between. The CDR3 length is 14 residues. This CDR3 is CASSFQGGVETQYF. CDR3 sequence (DNA): TGTGCCAGCAGTTTCCAGGGGGGCGTGGAGACCCAGTACTTC.

This clonotype turned up a few times. The rearrangement joins TRBV7-3 to TRBJ2-3; 8 bases match TRBD2. Germline V gives CDR1 SGHTA, CDR2 FQGTGA. There are 14 residues in the CDR3. The junction had 4 bases not matched to a gene; V was cut back by 5 bases and J by 3 bases. The CDR3 is CASSQAGATDTQYF. CDR3 nucleotide sequence: TGTGCCAGCAGCCAAGCGGGAGCGACAGATACGCAGTATTTT.

This clonotype occurred a few times. V gene TRBV12-3 or TRBV12-4 combines with J gene TRBJ2-2, with D perhaps TRBD1 (6 bases). The CDR3 totals 13 residues. Trimming left V 6 bases short and J 5 bases short, with 10 bases between. The CDR3 is CASRDRDTGELFF. CDR3 nucleotides: TGTGCCAGCAGGGACAGAGATACCGGGGAGCTGTTTTTT.

V usage is TRBV6-1 and J usage is TRBJ1-2, with D possibly matching TRBD1 (6 bases). V dropped 2 bases and J dropped 5 bases, with 15 bases sitting between them. CDR1 and CDR2 from the germline V gene are MNHNS and SASEGT. CDR3 length equals 15 residues. This CDR3 reads CASSERGALQYGYTF. The CDR3 DNA sequence: TGTGCCAGCAGTGAAAGGGGGGCGCTCCAGTATGGCTACACCTTC.

This clonotype was recorded a few times. The chain couples TRBV20-1 to TRBJ2-7; 9 bases map to TRBD2. The CDR3 is 17 amino acids. The junction had 16 bases not matched to a gene; V was cut back by 6 bases and J by 1 base. Germline assignment: CDR1 DFQATT and CDR2 SNEGSKA (reference sequence). CDR3 loop: CSAGEARLAVGSYEQYF. The CDR3 DNA sequence: TGCAGTGCCGGGGAGGCGCGACTAGCGGTCGGGTCCTACGAGCAGTACTTC.

This clonotype was detected a few times. This chain joins TRBV7-2 and TRBJ2-4; D remains unclear. Germline V gene sequence: CDR1 SGHTA, CDR2 FQGNSA. Trimming stripped 5 bases from V and 2 bases from J, with 10 bases between. The CDR3 covers 14 residues. The CDR3 spells CASSNKETKNIQYF. CDR3 nucleotides: TGTGCCAGCAGCAACAAGGAGACCAAAAACATTCAGTACTTC.

The table lists this clonotype with many counts. Here the CDR3 reads CASNRGRETQYF. As DNA, the CDR3 is TGTGCCAGCAACCGGGGGAGAGAGACCCAGTACTTC. The genes are TRBV12-3 or TRBV12-4 and TRBJ2-5, with a tentative D call TRBD2 (6 bases). V lost 7 bases and J lost 4, with 10 bases in between. The CDR3 loop spans 12 amino acids.

V gene TRBV29-1 combines with J gene TRBJ1-1, with D unresolved. Germline V gene sequence: CDR1 SQVTM, CDR2 ANQGSEA. V lost 5 bases to trimming and J lost 7 bases, with 11 bases between them. This CDR3 is built from 11 residues. As DNA, the CDR3 is TGCAGCGTTTGGAGCGGGGATGAAGCTTTCTTT. It is translated as CSVWSGDEAFF. The complete variable domain, with remaining parts taken from reference TRBV29-1 and TRBJ1-1, reads SAVISQKPSRDICQRGTSLTIQCQVDSQVTMMFWYRQQPGQSLTLIATANQGSEATYESGFVIDKFPISRPNLTFSTLTVSNMSPEDSSIYLCSVWSGDEAFFGQGTRLTVV.

The CDR3 DNA follows: TGTGCCACCAGTGACCGGGACAGAGGGCCCTACAATGAGCAGTTCTTC. This gives the protein CATSDRDRGPYNEQFF. The chain uses TRBV24-1 and TRBJ2-1, with 7 bases aligning to TRBD1. Germline-derived CDR1 and CDR2 are KGHDR and SFDVKD. V lost 4 bases and J lost 2; bases outside the gene matches: 7. CDR3 length: 16 amino acids.

A few counts support this clonotype. This rearrangement joins TRBV12-3 or TRBV12-4 to TRBJ1-5; D perhaps matches TRBD1 (5 bases). V dropped 6 bases and J dropped 3 bases, with 15 bases sitting between them. This CDR3 has 15 amino acids. The DNA for the CDR3 is TGTGCCAGCAGACCCGGGGGGGGTTTCAATCAGCCCCAGCATTTT. Translation gives CASRPGGGFNQPQHF.

This clonotype has just a few counts. V is TRBV29-1 and J is TRBJ2-1, with 8 positions matching TRBD1. This CDR3 comprises 14 residues. Germline V lookup: CDR1 SQVTM, CDR2 ANQGSEA. The V gene end was trimmed by 3 bases and the J gene end by 3 bases; junction bases not matched to a gene: 4. CDR3 in amino acids: CSVDGQGIYNEQFF. The DNA for the CDR3 is TGCAGCGTTGATGGACAGGGCATCTACAATGAGCAGTTCTTC.

The J gene is TRBJ2-1, the V gene TRBV2; D perhaps matches TRBD2 (5 bases). CDR1 is SNHLY, CDR2 FYNNEI, per germline. CDR3 length: 13 amino acids. Trimming shortened V by 7 bases and J by 9 bases, and 16 bases separated the two germline ends. The CDR3 protein is CASNEDPRGEQFF. As DNA, the CDR3 is TGTGCCAGCAATGAGGACCCACGGGGTGAGCAGTTCTTC.

CDR3 coding DNA: TGTGCCAGCAGCTTAAGTGGGACAGAGAACTATGGCTACACCTTC. Its protein product is CASSLSGTENYGYTF. The chain uses TRBV7-3 and TRBJ1-2, with 7 bases aligning to TRBD1. The V and J ends lost 1 base and 2 bases, in that order; junction bases with no gene match: 4. Germline loops: CDR1 SGHTA, CDR2 FQGTGA. The length of the CDR3 is 15 residues.

The rearrangement links TRBV7-6 to TRBJ2-7, with 10 bases lining up with TRBD2. The V and J ends lost 1 base and 2 bases, in that order; junction bases with no gene match: 8. This CDR3 contains 17 residues. The germline CDR1 and CDR2 sequences are SGHVS and FNYEAQ. CDR3 in DNA: TGTGCCAGCAGCTTAGTAGCGGGGGGCAGAATTCCCTACGAGCAGTACTTC. The encoded protein is CASSLVAGGRIPYEQYF.

This clonotype came up a few times. Here the CDR3 DNA reads TGTGCCAGCAGCCTAACTTCCGGGGGGGGTCAGCCCCAGCATTTT. It translates to CASSLTSGGGQPQHF. The chain carries TRBV3-1 and TRBJ1-5, with a weak D call TRBD1 (5 bases). The CDR3 extends over 15 amino acids. The germline V gene has CDR1 LGHDT and CDR2 YNNKEL (reference sequence). The V end was cut by 4 bases, the J end by 6 bases, with 16 bases between.

The rearrangement joins TRBV20-1 to TRBJ2-5; D possibly corresponds to TRBD2 (7 bases). The germline gives CDR1 DFQATT, CDR2 SNEGSKA (reference sequence). This CDR3 is 13 amino acids long. The ends were cut back, 7 bases at V and 4 bases at J, with 16 bases in the middle. DNA for the CDR3: TGCAGTGTGCTGAGGGGGGGGAGAGAGACCCAGTACTTC. Protein sequence: CSVLRGGRETQYF.

CDR3 coding DNA: TGCGCCAGCAGCTTTAGCGGGGGGGCGCCAGATACGCAGTATTTT. Encoded protein: CASSFSGGAPDTQYF. V gene TRBV5-1 combines with J gene TRBJ2-3; TRBD2 matches at 11 bases. With 2 bases clipped from V and 4 bases from J, the junction kept 3 bases outside the gene matches. The CDR3 covers 15 residues. The germline CDR1 and CDR2 sequences are SGHRS and YFSETQ.

This clonotype was detected only a few times. The rearrangement links TRBV11-3 to TRBJ1-1, with a possible D match to TRBD1 (5 bases). Trimming took off 4 bases at V and 11 bases at J, with 11 bases between the two ends. The CDR3 is made up of 11 amino acids. Germline CDR1 and CDR2: SGHNT and YENEEA. CDR3 loop: CASSSQGWAFF. DNA for the CDR3: TGTGCCAGCAGCTCCCAGGGTTGGGCTTTCTTT.

This clonotype was counted between two and nine times. The rearrangement links TRBV7-8 to TRBJ1-4, with 8 bases aligning to TRBD1. In germline, CDR1 is SGHVS, CDR2 FQNEAQ. There are 20 residues in the CDR3. Trimming took 1 base from V and 0 from J; bases not matched to a gene: 13. The CDR3 region has the DNA TGTGCCAGCAGCTTAGATTTTTGGACAGGGCCGCTAGCAACTAATGAAAAACTGTTTTTT. This sequence encodes CASSLDFWTGPLATNEKLFF. Drawing the rest from reference TRBV7-8 and TRBJ1-4, the complete variable domain is GAGVSQSPRYKVAKRGQDVALRCDPISGHVSLFWYQQALGQGPEFLTYFQNEAQLDKSGLPSDRFFAERPEGSVSTLKIQRTQQEDSAVYLCASSLDFWTGPLATNEKLFFGSGTQLSVL.